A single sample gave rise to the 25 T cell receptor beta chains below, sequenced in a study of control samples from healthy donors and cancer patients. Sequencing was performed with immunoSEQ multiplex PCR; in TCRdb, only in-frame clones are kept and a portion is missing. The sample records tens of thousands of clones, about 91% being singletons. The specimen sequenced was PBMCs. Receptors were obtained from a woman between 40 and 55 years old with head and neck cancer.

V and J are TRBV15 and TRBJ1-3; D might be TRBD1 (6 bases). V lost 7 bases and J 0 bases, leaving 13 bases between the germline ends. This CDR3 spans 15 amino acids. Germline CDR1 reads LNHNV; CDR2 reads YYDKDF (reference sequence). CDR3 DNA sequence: TGTGCCACCAACCCGGGACAATACTCTGGAAACACCATATATTTT. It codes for CATNPGQYSGNTIYF.

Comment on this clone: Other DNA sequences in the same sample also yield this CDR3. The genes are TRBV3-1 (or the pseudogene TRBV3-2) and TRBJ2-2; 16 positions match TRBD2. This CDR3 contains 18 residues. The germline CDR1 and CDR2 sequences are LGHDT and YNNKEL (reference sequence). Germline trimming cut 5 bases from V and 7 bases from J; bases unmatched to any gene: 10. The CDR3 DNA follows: TGTGCCAGCAGCTTCGGGACTAGCGGGAGGGGGCGAGGCGGGGAGCTGTTTTTT. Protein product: CASSFGTSGRGRGGELFF.

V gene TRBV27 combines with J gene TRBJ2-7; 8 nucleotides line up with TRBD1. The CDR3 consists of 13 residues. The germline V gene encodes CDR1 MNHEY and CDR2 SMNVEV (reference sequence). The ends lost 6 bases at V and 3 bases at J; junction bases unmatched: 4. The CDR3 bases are TGTGCCAGCAGGGGGACAGGACTCTACGAGCAGTACTTC. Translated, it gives CASRGTGLYEQYF.

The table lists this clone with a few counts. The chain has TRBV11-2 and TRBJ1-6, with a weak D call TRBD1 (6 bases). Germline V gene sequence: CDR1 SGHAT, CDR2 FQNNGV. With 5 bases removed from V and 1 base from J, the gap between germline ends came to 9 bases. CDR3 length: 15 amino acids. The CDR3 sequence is CASSLQGSYNSPLHF. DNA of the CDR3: TGTGCCAGCAGCCTCCAGGGGTCCTATAATTCACCCCTCCACTTT.

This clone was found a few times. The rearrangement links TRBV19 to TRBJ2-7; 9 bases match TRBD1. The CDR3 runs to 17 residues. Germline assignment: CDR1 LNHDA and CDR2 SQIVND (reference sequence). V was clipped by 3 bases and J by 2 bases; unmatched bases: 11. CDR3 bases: TGTGCCAGTAGTATTGGTACCACGGGACAGGGCCCCTACGAGCAGTACTTC. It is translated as CASSIGTTGQGPYEQYF.

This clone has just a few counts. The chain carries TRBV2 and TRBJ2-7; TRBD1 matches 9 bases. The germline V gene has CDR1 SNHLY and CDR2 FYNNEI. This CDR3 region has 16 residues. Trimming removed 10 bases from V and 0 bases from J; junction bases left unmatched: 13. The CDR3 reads CATPGTGPLSSYEQYF. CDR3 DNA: TGTGCCACCCCCGGGACAGGGCCCCTGAGCTCCTACGAGCAGTACTTC.

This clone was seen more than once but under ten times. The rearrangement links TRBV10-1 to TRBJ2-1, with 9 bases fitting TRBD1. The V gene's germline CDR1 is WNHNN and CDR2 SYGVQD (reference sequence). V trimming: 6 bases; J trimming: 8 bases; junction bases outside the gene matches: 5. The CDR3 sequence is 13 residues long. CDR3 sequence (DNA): TGCGCCAGCAGACAGGGGGCAGCGGATGAGCAGTTCTTC. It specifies CASRQGAADEQFF.

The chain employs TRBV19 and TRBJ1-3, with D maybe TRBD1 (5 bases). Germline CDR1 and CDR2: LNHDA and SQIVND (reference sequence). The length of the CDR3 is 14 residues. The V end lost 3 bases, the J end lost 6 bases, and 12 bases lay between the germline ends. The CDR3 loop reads CASSIRDRLNTIYF. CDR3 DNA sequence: TGTGCCAGTAGTATCCGCGACAGACTAAACACCATATATTTT.

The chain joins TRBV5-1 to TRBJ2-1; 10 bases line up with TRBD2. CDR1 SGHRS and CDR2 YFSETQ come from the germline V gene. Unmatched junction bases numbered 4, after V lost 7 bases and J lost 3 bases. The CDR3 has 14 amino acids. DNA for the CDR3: TGCGCCAGCGCCTGGACTAGCGGCTACAATGAGCAGTTCTTC. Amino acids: CASAWTSGYNEQFF. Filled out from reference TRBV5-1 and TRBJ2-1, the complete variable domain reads KAGVTQTPRYLIKTRGQQVTLSCSPISGHRSVSWYQQTPGQGLQFLFEYFSETQRNKGNFPGRFSGRQFSNSRSEMNVSTLELGDSALYLCASAWTSGYNEQFFGPGTRLTVL.

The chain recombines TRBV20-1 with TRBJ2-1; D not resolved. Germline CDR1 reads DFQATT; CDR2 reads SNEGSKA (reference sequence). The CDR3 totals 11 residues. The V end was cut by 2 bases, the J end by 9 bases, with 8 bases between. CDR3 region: CSARKSGEQFF. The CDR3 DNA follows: TGCAGTGCTAGAAAGTCCGGTGAGCAGTTCTTC.

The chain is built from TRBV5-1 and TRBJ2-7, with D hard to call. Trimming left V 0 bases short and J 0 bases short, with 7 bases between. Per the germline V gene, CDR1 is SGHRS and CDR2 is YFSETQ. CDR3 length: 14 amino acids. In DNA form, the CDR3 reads TGCGCCAGCAGCTTGGATGTTTTCTCCTACGAGCAGTACTTC. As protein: CASSLDVFSYEQYF.

The CDR3 DNA sequence: TGTGCCTGGAGCCAAGAGGGCGTCGACTATGGCTACACCTTC. Residues: CAWSQEGVDYGYTF. V gene TRBV30 combines with J gene TRBJ1-2, with no clear D. V lost 3 bases and J 3 bases, leaving 14 bases between the germline ends. CDR1 and CDR2 (germline): GTSNPN, SVGIG (reference sequence). The CDR3 has 14 residues.

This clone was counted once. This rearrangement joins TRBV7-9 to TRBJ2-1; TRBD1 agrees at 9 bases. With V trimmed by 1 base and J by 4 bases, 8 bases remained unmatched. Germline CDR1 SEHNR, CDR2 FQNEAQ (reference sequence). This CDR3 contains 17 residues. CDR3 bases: TGTGCCAGCAGCTTAGGTCTAGACAGGGGGGGATACAATGAGCAGTTCTTC. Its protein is CASSLGLDRGGYNEQFF. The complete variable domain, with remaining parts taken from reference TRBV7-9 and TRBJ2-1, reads DTGVSQNPRHKITKRGQNVTFRCDPISEHNRLYWYRQTLGQGPEFLTYFQNEAQLEKSRLLSDRFSAERPKGSFSTLEIQRTEQGDSAMYLCASSLGLDRGGYNEQFFGPGTRLTVL.

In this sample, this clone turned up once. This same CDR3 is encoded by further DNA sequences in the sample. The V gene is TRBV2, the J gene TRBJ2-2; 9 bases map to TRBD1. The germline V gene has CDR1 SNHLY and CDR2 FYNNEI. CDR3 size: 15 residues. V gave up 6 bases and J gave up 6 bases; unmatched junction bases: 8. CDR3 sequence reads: CASSLNRGRAGELFF. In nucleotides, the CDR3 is TGTGCCAGCAGCCTAAACAGGGGGCGGGCCGGGGAGCTGTTTTTT.

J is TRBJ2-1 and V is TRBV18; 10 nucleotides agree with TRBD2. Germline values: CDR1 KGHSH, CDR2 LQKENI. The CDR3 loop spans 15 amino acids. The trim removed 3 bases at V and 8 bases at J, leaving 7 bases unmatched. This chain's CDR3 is CASSPESGRGDEQFF. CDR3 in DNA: TGTGCCAGCTCACCGGAGAGCGGGAGGGGGGATGAGCAGTTCTTC.

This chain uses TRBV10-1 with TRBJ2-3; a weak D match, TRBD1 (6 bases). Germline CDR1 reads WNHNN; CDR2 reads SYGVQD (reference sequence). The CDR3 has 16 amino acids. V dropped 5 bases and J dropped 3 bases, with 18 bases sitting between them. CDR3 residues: CASSYLSAQGTDTQYF. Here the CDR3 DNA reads TGCGCCAGCAGTTACCTGTCCGCACAGGGTACAGATACGCAGTATTTT.

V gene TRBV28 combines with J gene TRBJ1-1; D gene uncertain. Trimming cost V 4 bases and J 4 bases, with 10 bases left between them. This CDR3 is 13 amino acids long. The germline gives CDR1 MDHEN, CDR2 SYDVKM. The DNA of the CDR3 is TGTGCCAGCAGTTCCCCCTTGAGCACTGAAGCTTTCTTT. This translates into CASSSPLSTEAFF.

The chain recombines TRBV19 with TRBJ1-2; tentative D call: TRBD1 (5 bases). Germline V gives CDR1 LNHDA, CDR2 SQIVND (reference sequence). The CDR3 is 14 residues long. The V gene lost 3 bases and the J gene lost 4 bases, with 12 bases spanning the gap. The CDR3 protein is CASSMGRVSYGYTF. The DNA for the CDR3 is TGTGCCAGTAGTATGGGCAGGGTAAGCTATGGCTACACCTTC.

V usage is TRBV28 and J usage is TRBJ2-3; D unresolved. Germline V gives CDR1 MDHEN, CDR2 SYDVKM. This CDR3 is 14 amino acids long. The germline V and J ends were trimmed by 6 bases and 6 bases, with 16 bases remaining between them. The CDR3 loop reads CASSPNMAVDTQYF. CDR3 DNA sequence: TGTGCCAGCAGCCCCAACATGGCGGTGGATACGCAGTATTTT.

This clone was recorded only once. As DNA, the CDR3 is TGCGCCAGCAGTGAACAGGGGTTGCGTGGCTACACCTTC. The encoded protein is CASSEQGLRGYTF. V is TRBV10-2 and J is TRBJ1-2, with 7 bases lining up with TRBD1. Germline V gene sequence: CDR1 WSHSY, CDR2 SAAADI. V was pared by 3 bases and J by 7 bases, with 5 bases of the junction left unmatched. This CDR3 has 13 amino acids.

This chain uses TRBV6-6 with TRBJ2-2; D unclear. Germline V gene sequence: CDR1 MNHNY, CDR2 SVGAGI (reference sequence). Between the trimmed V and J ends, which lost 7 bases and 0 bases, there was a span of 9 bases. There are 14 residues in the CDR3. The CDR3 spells CASIRRSNTGELFF. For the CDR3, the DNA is TGTGCCAGCATCCGGCGGTCGAACACCGGGGAGCTGTTTTTT.

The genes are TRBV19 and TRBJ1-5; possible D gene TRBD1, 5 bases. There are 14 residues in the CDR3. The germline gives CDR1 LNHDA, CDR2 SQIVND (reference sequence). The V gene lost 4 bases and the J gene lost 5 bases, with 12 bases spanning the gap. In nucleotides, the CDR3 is TGTGCCAGTAGTACCGGACAAATGGATCAGCCCCAGCATTTT. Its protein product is CASSTGQMDQPQHF.

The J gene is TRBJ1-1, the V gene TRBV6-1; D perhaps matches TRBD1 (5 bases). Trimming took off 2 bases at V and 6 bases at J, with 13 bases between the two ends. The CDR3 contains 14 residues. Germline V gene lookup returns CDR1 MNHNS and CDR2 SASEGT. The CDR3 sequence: CASSESGAGSEAFF. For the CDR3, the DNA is TGTGCCAGCAGTGAAAGCGGGGCGGGCTCTGAAGCTTTCTTT.

CDR3 sequence reads: CASSLGAVPSSGNTIYF. The CDR3 DNA sequence: TGCGCCAGCAGCTTAGGGGCAGTTCCCTCCTCTGGAAACACCATATATTTT. The chain couples TRBV5-1 to TRBJ1-3, with a weak D call TRBD1 (5 bases). Germline CDR1 is SGHRS and CDR2 is YFSETQ. Trimming left V 2 bases short and J 0 bases short, with 15 bases between. This CDR3 has 17 residues. Drawing the rest from reference TRBV5-1 and TRBJ1-3, the complete variable domain is KAGVTQTPRYLIKTRGQQVTLSCSPISGHRSVSWYQQTPGQGLQFLFEYFSETQRNKGNFPGRFSGRQFSNSRSEMNVSTLELGDSALYLCASSLGAVPSSGNTIYFGEGSWLTVV.

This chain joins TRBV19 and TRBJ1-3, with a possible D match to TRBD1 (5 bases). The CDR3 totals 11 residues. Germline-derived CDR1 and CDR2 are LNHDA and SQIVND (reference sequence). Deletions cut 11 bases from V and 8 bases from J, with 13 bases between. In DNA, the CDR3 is TGTGCCGTCAGGGACGTATACACCATATATTTT. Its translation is CAVRDVYTIYF.